A few counts support the clone carrying this TCR beta chain. Its matching antigen is unknown. The data derive from a study of cytomegalovirus exposure and HLA in healthy donors. Primers: 60 Vbeta forward and 13 Jbeta reverse. Assay used: immunoSEQ multiplex PCR; TCRdb lists only in-frame clones, some missing. Counted here are about 160,000 clones, less than 85% occurring once; the ten biggest clones make up 1.5%. V shed 0 bases and J shed 0 bases, with 7 bases lying between them. The CDR3 sequence is 15 residues long. CDR1 SGHRS and CDR2 YFSETQ come from the germline V gene. Every donor was a healthy person donating bone marrow. Points from the study as a whole: The study designated 150 to 200 TCR beta chains cytomegalovirus-associated. Rarity characterized most TCR sequences, yet some public TCRs appeared in many donors. In a later analysis, most CMV-associated TCR beta chains appeared HLA-restricted.

This rearrangement joins TRBV5-1 to TRBJ2-1; D gene ambiguous. This receptor was identified in a male donor in good health and CMV-seronegative. The specimen was PBMCs. The CDR3 nucleotides are TGCGCCAGCAGCTTGGTTACGGGCTCCTACAATGAGCAGTTCTTC. Amino acids: CASSLVTGSYNEQFF. Complete variable domain (other parts from reference TRBV5-1 and TRBJ2-1): KAGVTQTPRYLIKTRGQQVTLSCSPISGHRSVSWYQQTPGQGLQFLFEYFSETQRNKGNFPGRFSGRQFSNSRSEMNVSTLELGDSALYLCASSLVTGSYNEQFFGPGTRLTVL.